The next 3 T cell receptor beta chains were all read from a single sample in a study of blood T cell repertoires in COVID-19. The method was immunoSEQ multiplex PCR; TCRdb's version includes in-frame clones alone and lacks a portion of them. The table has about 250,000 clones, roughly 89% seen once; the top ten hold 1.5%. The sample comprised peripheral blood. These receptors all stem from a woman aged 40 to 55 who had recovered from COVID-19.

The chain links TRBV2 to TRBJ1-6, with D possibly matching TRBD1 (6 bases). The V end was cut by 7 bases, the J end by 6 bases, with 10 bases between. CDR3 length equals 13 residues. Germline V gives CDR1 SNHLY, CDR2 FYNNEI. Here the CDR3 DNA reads TGTGCCAGCACCGTGGACAGTAATTCACCCCTCCACTTT. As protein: CASTVDSNSPLHF.

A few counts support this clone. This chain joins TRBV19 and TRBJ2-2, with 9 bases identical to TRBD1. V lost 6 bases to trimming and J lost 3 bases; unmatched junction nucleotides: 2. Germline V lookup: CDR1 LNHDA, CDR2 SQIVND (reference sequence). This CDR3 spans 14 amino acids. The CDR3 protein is CASRDRGDTGELFF. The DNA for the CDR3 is TGTGCCAGTAGGGACAGGGGAGACACCGGGGAGCTGTTTTTT.

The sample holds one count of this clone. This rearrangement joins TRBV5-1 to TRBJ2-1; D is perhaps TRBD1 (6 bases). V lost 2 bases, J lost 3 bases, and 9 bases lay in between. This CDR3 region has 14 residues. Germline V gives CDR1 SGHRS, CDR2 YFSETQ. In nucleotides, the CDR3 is TGCGCCAGCAGCTTTGGACAGATCTACAATGAGCAGTTCTTC. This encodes CASSFGQIYNEQFF.